Below, one T cell receptor (beta chain) is given with its context. The repertoire was sequenced with immunoSEQ multiplex PCR; TCRdb's copy has only in-frame clones and lacks some. The sample consists of about 110,000 clones, approximately 90% of them appearing once. This entry comes from a study of siplizumab effects on memory and regulatory T cells. V dropped 1 base and J dropped 1 base, with 14 bases sitting between them. In germline, CDR1 is SGHNT, CDR2 YENEEA. The CDR3 is 17 amino acids. Sample: Tregs sorted from blood. The J gene is TRBJ2-1, the V gene TRBV11-3, with D possibly matching TRBD2 (6 bases). The sequence derives from a human donor in good health. CDR3 loop: CASSLVYGGGSYNEQFF. The CDR3 DNA sequence: TGTGCCAGCAGCTTAGTTTACGGGGGAGGTTCCTACAATGAGCAGTTCTTC.